Below, 29 T cell receptor beta chains from the same sample are listed, as sequenced in a study of shared clonotypes between healthy human individuals. TCRdb keeps only in-frame clones here, not all; method: immunoSEQ multiplex PCR. The table lists approximately 1.1 million clones, around 82% of them singletons, with about 0.52% in the top ten. Sequenced: memory CD4+ T cells from PBMCs. Subset: CD45RA-negative fraction. The receptors here all came from a man aged 18 to 30 in good health. Some clones in this sample may be carry-over from other donors' samples.

The chain employs TRBV28 and TRBJ1-5; possibly TRBD1 for D (6 bases). Deletions cut 6 bases from V and 5 bases from J, with 14 bases between. Germline values: CDR1 MDHEN, CDR2 SYDVKM. The CDR3 consists of 14 residues. CDR3 nucleotide sequence: TGTGCCAGCAGCCGTCACAGGGACCATCAGCCCCAGCATTTT. As protein: CASSRHRDHQPQHF.

The V gene is TRBV10-3, the J gene TRBJ1-3, with a possible D match to TRBD1 (5 bases). Germline loops: CDR1 ENHRY, CDR2 SYGVKD. Trimming took off 8 bases at V and 0 bases at J, with 14 bases between the two ends. This CDR3 spans 15 amino acids. The CDR3 sequence: CAIGDSASSGNTIYF. In DNA form, the CDR3 reads TGTGCCATCGGCGACAGTGCAAGCTCTGGAAACACCATATATTTT.

The chain is built from TRBV6-1 and TRBJ1-5; D is possibly TRBD1 (6 bases). Trimming removed 4 bases at V and 0 bases at J, with 10 bases between. Germline V gives CDR1 MNHNS, CDR2 SASEGT. There are 15 residues in the CDR3. CDR3 DNA sequence: TGTGCCAGCAGTGCCGGGACAATTAGCAATCAGCCCCAGCATTTT. It is translated as CASSAGTISNQPQHF.

The CDR3 DNA is TGTGCCAGCAGCTCACCCGGGACTAGCGGGAGGGCCGAGCAGTTCTTC. Protein sequence: CASSSPGTSGRAEQFF. V gene TRBV6-6 combines with J gene TRBJ2-1; 16 bases are shared with TRBD2. V lost 6 bases and J lost 10; bases outside the gene matches: 9. Per the germline V gene, CDR1 is MNHNY and CDR2 is SVGAGI (reference sequence). The CDR3 spans 16 residues.

As DNA, the CDR3 is TGCGCCAGCAGAATCCGTGCGGGGGCAGGAGATACGCAGTATTTT. This encodes CASRIRAGAGDTQYF. The chain joins TRBV5-1 to TRBJ2-3, with D tentatively TRBD2 (7 bases). Germline V CDR1 and CDR2: SGHRS, YFSETQ. The CDR3 runs 15 residues. V was shortened by 5 bases and J by 5 bases, with 18 bases between the two germline ends.

The V gene is TRBV28, the J gene TRBJ2-7, with TRBD1 matching 9 bases. There are 13 residues in the CDR3. After removal of 10 bases from V and 7 bases from J, the junction contained 11 bases not matched to a gene. From germline, CDR1 is MDHEN and CDR2 SYDVKM. DNA of the CDR3: TGTGCCACCATTCCGGGACAGGGACTTGAGCAGTACTTC. It yields the protein CATIPGQGLEQYF.

The chain employs TRBV30 and TRBJ1-1, with unresolved D. CDR1 and CDR2 (germline): GTSNPN, SVGIG (reference sequence). The CDR3 is 15 residues long. With 3 bases removed from V and 4 bases from J, the gap between germline ends came to 18 bases. The CDR3 region is CAWSLLRWESTEAFF. The CDR3 DNA reads as TGTGCCTGGAGCCTACTCAGGTGGGAGTCCACTGAAGCTTTCTTT.

In this sample, this clone turned up many times. The chain is built from TRBV6-1 and TRBJ2-7, with D possibly matching TRBD1 (5 bases). Germline loops: CDR1 MNHNS, CDR2 SASEGT. The CDR3 extends over 15 amino acids. V shed 6 bases and J shed 5 bases, with 20 bases lying between them. The DNA of the CDR3 is TGTGCCAGCAGGGCCTTATCAGGGTCGCGCAACGAGCAGTACTTC. Translating gives CASRALSGSRNEQYF.

The chain employs TRBV14 and TRBJ2-5; TRBD1 is a possible D gene (5 bases). Germline loops: CDR1 SGHDN, CDR2 FVKESK. CDR3 length equals 19 residues. Trimming pared 0 bases from V and 4 bases from J, leaving 24 bases between. The CDR3 DNA is TGTGCCAGCAGCCAAGATAGGCGGATTGTAGGGGCTCTAGGAGAGACCCAGTACTTC. It translates to CASSQDRRIVGALGETQYF.

This clone has only one observation. The V call is TRBV7-2, the J call TRBJ2-1; D might be TRBD2 (5 bases). The germline V gene has CDR1 SGHTA and CDR2 FQGNSA. The V and J ends lost 4 bases and 2 bases respectively, with 12 bases between them. The CDR3 is made up of 15 amino acids. CDR3 nucleotides: TGTGCCAGCAGCTGGTGGGAGTTGGCCTACAATGAGCAGTTCTTC. It is translated as CASSWWELAYNEQFF.

The V and J genes are TRBV6-1 and TRBJ2-7; D possibly matches TRBD1 or TRBD2 (6 bases each). This CDR3 comprises 16 residues. Trimming left V 2 bases short and J 3 bases short, with 17 bases between. From germline, CDR1 is MNHNS and CDR2 SASEGT. CDR3 residues: CASSESGAREGYEQYF. DNA for the CDR3: TGTGCCAGCAGTGAATCGGGGGCGCGGGAAGGCTACGAGCAGTACTTC.

On this clone itself: This CDR3 is also generated by other DNA sequences in the sample. The chain combines TRBV18 with TRBJ2-2; D unresolved. The V gene lost 6 bases and the J gene lost 5 bases, with 7 bases spanning the gap. The CDR3 has 12 residues. Germline assignment: CDR1 KGHSH and CDR2 LQKENI. CDR3 in amino acids: CASSPRTGELFF. The CDR3 coding sequence is TGTGCCAGCTCGCCAAGAACCGGGGAGCTGTTTTTT.

This chain connects TRBV18 to TRBJ2-7; 8 bases line up with TRBD2. CDR1 and CDR2 from the germline V gene are KGHSH and LQKENI. CDR3 length: 15 amino acids. Germline trimming cut 3 bases from V and 2 bases from J; bases unmatched to any gene: 6. This chain's CDR3 is CASSPSGGSPYEQYF. In DNA, the CDR3 is TGTGCCAGCTCACCGTCGGGGGGGTCCCCCTACGAGCAGTACTTC. The entire variable domain, with the rest obtained from reference TRBV18 and TRBJ2-7, is as follows: NAGVMQNPRHLVRRRGQEARLRCSPMKGHSHVYWYRQLPEEGLKFMVYLQKENIIDESGMPKERFSAEFPKEGPSILRIQQVVRGDSAAYFCASSPSGGSPYEQYFGPGTRLTVT.

The gene calls are TRBV18 and TRBJ2-1; 10 bases align to TRBD2. The trim removed 3 bases at V and 7 bases at J, leaving 6 bases unmatched. Germline V gene lookup returns CDR1 KGHSH and CDR2 LQKENI. CDR3 length equals 15 residues. CDR3 sequence reads: CASSPLAGVLNEQFF. CDR3 DNA sequence: TGTGCCAGCTCACCCCTAGCGGGAGTTCTGAATGAGCAGTTCTTC.

The V call is TRBV6-5, the J call TRBJ2-7; no firm D call. This CDR3 contains 11 residues. The germline gives CDR1 MNHEY, CDR2 SVGAGI. V shed 8 bases and J shed 3 bases, with 8 bases lying between them. The CDR3 loop is CASHGDYEQYF. In DNA, the CDR3 is TGTGCCAGCCATGGGGACTACGAGCAGTACTTC.

As concerns this clone: One base away lies a much larger clone, so this may be a sequencing read error. V usage is TRBV4-3 and J usage is TRBJ1-4, with D maybe TRBD1 (6 bases). This CDR3 spans 14 amino acids. Germline V gives CDR1 LGHNA, CDR2 YSLEER. The CDR3 coding sequence is TGCGCCAACAGCCAAGGAAGGGGGGGTGAAAAACTGTTTTTT. It translates to CANSQGRGGEKLFF.

This clone was seen more than once but under ten times. The chain joins TRBV28 to TRBJ1-4, with 9 bases aligning to TRBD1. Germline CDR1 and CDR2: MDHEN and SYDVKM. This CDR3 has 15 amino acids. The V gene end was trimmed by 4 bases and the J gene end by 7 bases; junction bases not matched to a gene: 7. CDR3 in amino acids: CASSSSGTGIEKLFF. The CDR3 coding sequence is TGTGCCAGCAGTTCCTCCGGGACAGGGATTGAAAAACTGTTTTTT.

Concerning this clone: The junction does not match germline at one end; this may be a read error. The chain has TRBV6-1 and TRBJ2-1; 14 bases are shared with TRBD2. Per germline, CDR1 MNHNS and CDR2 SASEGT. The CDR3 contains 17 residues. The chain's CDR3 is CASSKGLAGGKDNKQFF. As DNA, the CDR3 is TGTGCCAGCAGTAAAGGACTAGCGGGAGGAAAGGACAATAAGCAGTTCTTC.

Regarding this clone: Additional DNA sequences in this sample encode the identical CDR3. V gene TRBV7-6 combines with J gene TRBJ1-1; no clear D gene. From germline, CDR1 is SGHVS and CDR2 FNYEAQ. The CDR3 length is 15 residues. Deletions cut 1 base from V and 0 bases from J, with 9 bases between. Here the CDR3 DNA reads TGTGCCAGCAGCTTAGGTGGGGTAATGAACACTGAAGCTTTCTTT. This gives the protein CASSLGGVMNTEAFF.

This chain uses TRBV6-6 with TRBJ2-7, with 7 bases fitting TRBD2. Germline V gene data show CDR1 as MNHNY and CDR2 as SVGAGI (reference sequence). V shed 4 bases, J shed 12 bases, and the junction held 9 bases outside the gene matches. The CDR3 sequence is 12 residues long. In DNA, the CDR3 is TGTGCCAGCAGTTCGACTAGCCCGACCCGGTACTTC. Amino acid sequence: CASSSTSPTRYF.

The V gene is TRBV7-2, the J gene TRBJ2-1; D gene ambiguous. V gave up 1 base and J gave up 3 bases, with 4 bases separating them. In germline, CDR1 is SGHTA, CDR2 FQGNSA. CDR3 length equals 13 residues. CDR3 bases: TGTGCCAGCAGCTTAGGAGACTACAATGAGCAGTTCTTC. It is translated as CASSLGDYNEQFF.

This clone was observed once. The chain is built from TRBV28 and TRBJ1-6; D gene unclear. Trimming took off 8 bases at V and 7 bases at J, with 18 bases between the two ends. The CDR3 sequence is 15 residues long. The germline V gene has CDR1 MDHEN and CDR2 SYDVKM. CDR3 amino acids: CASQLSRRGNSPLHF. CDR3 DNA sequence: TGTGCCAGCCAACTTTCAAGACGGGGAAATTCACCCCTCCACTTT.

The rearrangement uses TRBV2 and TRBJ2-2; D call uncertain. Trimming removed 5 bases from V and 6 bases from J, with 10 bases in between. Germline CDR1 and CDR2: SNHLY and FYNNEI. This CDR3 spans 13 amino acids. This CDR3 is CASSTGQAGELFF. DNA for the CDR3: TGTGCCAGCAGTACGGGTCAGGCCGGGGAGCTGTTTTTT.

This clone was seen only a few times. This chain links TRBV5-5 with TRBJ2-7; TRBD1 aligns across 8 bases. V lost 4 bases and J lost 3; bases outside the gene matches: 3. The CDR3 is made up of 13 amino acids. The V gene's germline CDR1 is SGHKS and CDR2 YYEKEE (reference sequence). The CDR3 spells CASSMGQDYEQYF. The CDR3 nucleotides are TGTGCCAGCAGCATGGGACAGGACTACGAGCAGTACTTC.

The sample holds a few counts of this clone. The genes are TRBV7-9 and TRBJ1-3; 9 nucleotides agree with TRBD1. The germline V gene has CDR1 SEHNR and CDR2 FQNEAQ (reference sequence). CDR3 length: 14 residues. J lost 4 bases, V lost 3 bases, and 1 base had no gene match. The chain's CDR3 is CASSFGTGGNTIYF. The CDR3, as DNA: TGTGCCAGCAGCTTTGGGACAGGGGGAAACACCATATATTTT.

Details on this clone: Other DNA sequences in this specimen translate into the identical CDR3. The chain employs TRBV28 and TRBJ2-5, with D perhaps matching TRBD1 or TRBD2 (6 bases each). Trimming stripped 3 bases from V and 5 bases from J, with 13 bases between. Germline lookup yields CDR1 MDHEN and CDR2 SYDVKM. The CDR3 is 14 residues long. CDR3 in DNA: TGTGCCAGCAGTTTGGGGGGCGGAGGGGAGACCCAGTACTTC. Translation: CASSLGGGGETQYF.

A few counts support this clone. V and J are TRBV19 and TRBJ2-5; a weak D match, TRBD1 (6 bases). V lost 8 bases, J lost 3 bases, and 16 bases lay in between. Germline V lookup: CDR1 LNHDA, CDR2 SQIVND (reference sequence). The CDR3 runs 14 residues. As DNA, the CDR3 is TGTGCCAGTTCAGTGGCAGGGGACGAAGAGACCCAGTACTTC. This gives the protein CASSVAGDEETQYF.

This clone was picked up a small number of times. Other DNA sequences in this specimen translate into the identical CDR3. The V call is TRBV19, the J call TRBJ2-6, with D unresolved. Deletions cut 1 base from V and 1 base from J, with 2 bases between. The CDR3 has 14 amino acids. Germline V lookup: CDR1 LNHDA, CDR2 SQIVND (reference sequence). The DNA for the CDR3 is TGTGCCAGTAGTATAGGGTCTGGGGCCAACGTCCTGACTTTC. The encoded protein is CASSIGSGANVLTF.

This clone turned up a few times. Here the CDR3 DNA reads TGTGCCAGCAGCTTAGCTGGTGGGGTAGCGGATACGCAGTATTTT. This gives the protein CASSLAGGVADTQYF. The chain joins TRBV7-9 to TRBJ2-3; weak D call: TRBD2 (5 bases). The CDR3 contains 15 residues. Germline CDR1 and CDR2: SEHNR and FQNEAQ (reference sequence). V was shortened by 0 bases and J by 6 bases, with 13 bases between the two germline ends.